This TCR beta chain was observed in a study of blood T cell repertoires in COVID-19. Recruitment covered about 25 US areas and drew participants whose ages spanned about 18 to 90 years. Sequenced by immunoSEQ multiplex PCR; TCRdb stores in-frame clones only, minus some. Here the sample spans 400,000 to 500,000 clones, roughly 90% being singletons. This CDR3 has 14 amino acids. V was cut by 4 bases and J by 2 bases, with 14 bases left in between. CDR1 and CDR2 from the germline V gene are SQVTM and ANQGSEA. Sequencing was done on a sample of PBMCs or T cells enriched from blood (not recorded which). V usage is TRBV29-1 and J usage is TRBJ1-2; perhaps TRBD1 as D (5 bases). This receptor was obtained from a woman in her thirties or forties who had recovered from COVID-19. CDR3 bases: TGCAGCGTTGTCCGCGTTGGACAAAACTATGGCTACACCTTC. Protein product: CSVVRVGQNYGYTF.